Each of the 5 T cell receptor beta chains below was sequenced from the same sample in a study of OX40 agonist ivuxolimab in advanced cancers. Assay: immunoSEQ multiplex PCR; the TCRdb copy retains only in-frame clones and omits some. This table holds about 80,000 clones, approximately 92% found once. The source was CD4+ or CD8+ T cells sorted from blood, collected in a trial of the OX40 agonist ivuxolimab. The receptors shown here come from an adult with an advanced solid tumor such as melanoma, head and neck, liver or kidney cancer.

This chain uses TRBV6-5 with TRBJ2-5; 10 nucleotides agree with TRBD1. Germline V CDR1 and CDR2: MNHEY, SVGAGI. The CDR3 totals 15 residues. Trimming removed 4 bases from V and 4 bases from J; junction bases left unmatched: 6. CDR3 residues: CASSFRDRGAETQYF. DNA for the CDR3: TGTGCCAGCAGTTTCCGGGACAGGGGAGCAGAGACCCAGTACTTC.

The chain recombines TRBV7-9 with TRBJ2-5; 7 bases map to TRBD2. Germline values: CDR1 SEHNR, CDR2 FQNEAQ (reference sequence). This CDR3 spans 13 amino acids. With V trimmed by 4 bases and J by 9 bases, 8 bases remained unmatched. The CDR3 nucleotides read TGTGCCAGCAGCTCTGGGAGGGTTCAAGCCCAGTACTTC. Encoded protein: CASSSGRVQAQYF.

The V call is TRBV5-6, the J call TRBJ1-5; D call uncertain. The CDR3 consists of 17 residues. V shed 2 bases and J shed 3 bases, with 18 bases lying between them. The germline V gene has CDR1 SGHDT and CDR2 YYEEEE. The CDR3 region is CASSFGPWAMVNQPQHF. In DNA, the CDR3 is TGTGCCAGCAGCTTCGGGCCCTGGGCCATGGTCAATCAGCCCCAGCATTTT.

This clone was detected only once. The CDR3 DNA is TGTGCCAGCAGCTTAGCGGGACATAAAGACTACGAGCAGTACTTC. Translating gives CASSLAGHKDYEQYF. The chain joins TRBV7-8 to TRBJ2-7; D possibly corresponds to TRBD1 (6 bases). This CDR3 has 15 amino acids. Germline loops: CDR1 SGHVS, CDR2 FQNEAQ. Trimming stripped 0 bases from V and 3 bases from J, with 12 bases between.

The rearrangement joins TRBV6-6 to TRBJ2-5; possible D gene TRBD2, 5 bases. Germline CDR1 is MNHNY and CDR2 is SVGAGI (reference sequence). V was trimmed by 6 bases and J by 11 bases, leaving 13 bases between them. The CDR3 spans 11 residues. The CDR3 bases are TGTGCCAGCAGGATACTACGAGGGCAGTACTTC. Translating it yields CASRILRGQYF.